This is a list of T cell receptor beta chains from one sample in a study of vaccination effects on CD4 cells after COVID-19. Their specific antigens are unknown. Method: immunoSEQ multiplex PCR; TCRdb's copy keeps in-frame clones and lacks some. The sample has around 53,000 clones, more than 75% seen once. The specimen comprised CD4+ T cells from PBMCs cultured with HIV peptides, sampled before COVID-19 vaccination. The origin of the receptors is a human donor who had a prior SARS-CoV-2 infection. CDR3s include the opening cysteine and the closing phenylalanine or tryptophan. The order of the fields is V gene, J gene, clone size, CDR3 protein. Only some rows state a clone size, as once, few, many or a class for expanded clones.

TRBV3-1/TRBV3-2,TRBJ2-1,-,CASSPVTSGGDNEQFF
TRBV9,TRBJ2-7,-,CASSVGVGAGGIDEQYF
TRBV5-4,TRBJ2-3,-,CASSPGGGLVDTQYF
TRBV2,TRBJ2-5,few,CASRGPLQETQYF
TRBV3-1/TRBV3-2,TRBJ2-5,-,CASSRGTVQETQYF
TRBV12-3/TRBV12-4,TRBJ2-7,-,CASSRIQKYEQYF
TRBV4-1,TRBJ1-1,-,CASSPRGENTEAFF
TRBV6-6,TRBJ1-5,-,CASLLGGYQPQHF
TRBV5-1,TRBJ2-7,-,CASSFQGGSYEQYF
TRBV5-4,TRBJ2-5,-,CASSIRDRLQETQYF
TRBV4-2,TRBJ1-6,-,CASSQAQGNSPLHF
TRBV12-3/TRBV12-4,TRBJ1-2,-,CASSPRRYGYTF
TRBV5-6,TRBJ2-5,-,CASSLWGETQYF
TRBV28,TRBJ2-2,-,CASRVGGSAGELFF
TRBV4-1,TRBJ1-5,-,CASSQGQGTRGNQPQHF
TRBV5-1,TRBJ1-2,-,CASSSTGGNYGYTF
TRBV9,TRBJ2-7,-,CASSAGTGLYEQYF
TRBV5-4,TRBJ1-2,-,CASSLGQLYGYTF
TRBV10-3,TRBJ2-3,-,CAISERVRGADTQYF
TRBV4-2,TRBJ1-5,-,CASSQDGTGNQPQHF
TRBV4-1,TRBJ2-2,-,CASSQSPPGTYTGELFF
TRBV25-1,TRBJ2-7,-,CASSELGLKGAYEQYF
TRBV30,TRBJ2-5,-,CAWSPRLAGGLETQYF
TRBV5-4,TRBJ2-1,-,CASSIGGGLVSYNEQFF
TRBV5-4,TRBJ2-1,-,CASSDTATYNEQFF
TRBV5-1,TRBJ1-4,-,CASSFGHDEKLFF
TRBV7-2,TRBJ2-1,-,CASSARGGSFNEQFF
TRBV30,TRBJ2-7,-,CAWSSGSSYEQYF
TRBV5-4,TRBJ1-1,-,CASSKTQTNTEAFF
TRBV20-1,TRBJ2-1,-,CSASRASGYNEQFF
TRBV27,TRBJ1-5,few,CASSLVGTGLWDQPQHF
TRBV6-6,TRBJ2-3,-,CASRWTGGDPDTQYF
TRBV4-2,TRBJ1-1,-,CASSPRVTGGGNTEAFF
TRBV2,TRBJ1-1,-,CASSGDLFIEAFF
TRBV4-1,TRBJ1-2,few,CASSQDDFWTGFVGYTF
TRBV14,TRBJ2-1,-,CAVPPGHPTYNEQFF
TRBV4-2,TRBJ2-7,-,CASSQDRAKSAQYF
TRBV11-2,TRBJ2-1,-,CASSSTGTPNNEQFF
TRBV4-1,TRBJ2-1,-,CASSQRLERGLTYNEQFF
TRBV7-7,TRBJ2-5,-,CASSPTGQGGTQYF
TRBV24-1,TRBJ2-5,-,CATSDFPGQETQYF
TRBV7-2,TRBJ2-5,-,CASGGETQYF